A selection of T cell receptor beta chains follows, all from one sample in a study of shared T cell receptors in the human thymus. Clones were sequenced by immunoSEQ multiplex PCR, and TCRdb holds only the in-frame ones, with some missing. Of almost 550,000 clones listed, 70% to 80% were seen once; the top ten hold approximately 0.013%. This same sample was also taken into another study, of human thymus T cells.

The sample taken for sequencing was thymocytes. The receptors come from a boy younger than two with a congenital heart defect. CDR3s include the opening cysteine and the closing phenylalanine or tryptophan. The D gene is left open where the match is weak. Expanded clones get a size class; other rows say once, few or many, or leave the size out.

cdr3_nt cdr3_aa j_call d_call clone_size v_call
TGTGCCAGCAGTTACAGGGTCCCCCCCTCCTACGAGCAGTACTTC CASSYRVPPSYEQYF TRBJ2-7 - - TRBV27
TGTGCCAGCATTACGGACAGGAAATACGAGCAGTACTTC CASITDRKYEQYF TRBJ2-7 TRBD1 - TRBV6-1
TGTGCCAGCAGTTACCCCCGGACTAGCGGGGGTTACGAGCAGTACTTC CASSYPRTSGGYEQYF TRBJ2-7 TRBD2 - TRBV6-5
TGTGCCAGCTCACCACCAGGGAGCGGGGGTGGCTACACCTTC CASSPPGSGGGYTF TRBJ1-2 - - TRBV18
TGTGCCACCAGCAGAGATGAGACAGGGGGGAAAGGTCGCGAAGCTTTCTTT CATSRDETGGKGREAFF TRBJ1-1 TRBD1 - TRBV15
TGTGCCAGTAGTATTTACGCGGGTCCCTACAATGAGCAGTTCTTC CASSIYAGPYNEQFF TRBJ2-1 - once TRBV19
TGTGCCTGGAGTCGCCTAGCAAACACCGGGGAGCTGTTTTTT CAWSRLANTGELFF TRBJ2-2 - - TRBV30
TGCGCCAGCAGCTTACTAGCGGGACCCTACGAGCAGTACTTC CASSLLAGPYEQYF TRBJ2-7 TRBD2 - TRBV5-1
TGCAGCGCTACCACATACGGGAGGGCCCGGATCGAGCAGTACTTC CSATTYGRARIEQYF TRBJ2-7 TRBD2 - TRBV29-1
TGTGCCAGCAGCCCATTGGACAGGGGGTCGTATGGCTACACCTTC CASSPLDRGSYGYTF TRBJ1-2 TRBD1 - TRBV7-2
TGTGCCATCAGTGAGCGCGACTACGGGGAGCTGTTTTTT CAISERDYGELFF TRBJ2-2 - - TRBV10-3
TGTGCCAGCAGCTTAGGGAGGCAGCGGGAGTTCGTTTACAATGAGCAGTTCTTC CASSLGRQREFVYNEQFF TRBJ2-1 TRBD2 - TRBV11-2
TGTGCCAGCAGCCGACCCACCCGACTACTACCCCAAGAGACCCAGTACTTC CASSRPTRLLPQETQYF TRBJ2-5 - once TRBV28
TGCAGCGTTGAGGAGACAGAAAATGGCTACACCTTC CSVEETENGYTF TRBJ1-2 - - TRBV29-1
TGTGCCAGCAGTGAAACCGGAGGCACAGATACGCAGTATTTT CASSETGGTDTQYF TRBJ2-3 - - TRBV25-1
TGTGCCAGCAGCCTCAGACAGCCCCACCAGTCTGGGGCCAACGTCCTGACTTTC CASSLRQPHQSGANVLTF TRBJ2-6 - - TRBV7-3
TGTGCCAGCAGCTGGGGCTCAGCTATCCAAGAGACCCAGTACTTC CASSWGSAIQETQYF TRBJ2-5 - - TRBV5-4
TGTGCCAGCAGCTTAATCCTCTTCACAGATACGCAGTATTTT CASSLILFTDTQYF TRBJ2-3 - - TRBV7-4
TGTGCCAGCAGTTTGGGACAGGGGGCGTATGGCTACACCTTC CASSLGQGAYGYTF TRBJ1-2 TRBD1 - TRBV27
TGTGCCAGCAGTTTATCGATACTACCCGTCTACAATGAGCAGTTCTTC CASSLSILPVYNEQFF TRBJ2-1 - - TRBV27
TGCAGCGTTGAAGACAGGGGGAACAATGAGCAGTTCTTC CSVEDRGNNEQFF TRBJ2-1 TRBD1 - TRBV29-1
TGTGCCAGCAGCGTAGTCGCGGGAGGGGATCAAGAGACCCAGTACTTC CASSVVAGGDQETQYF TRBJ2-5 TRBD2 few TRBV9
TGCGCCAGCAGCCTACGGACAGGACTAATCCATCGGGAGCAGTACTTC CASSLRTGLIHREQYF TRBJ2-5 - once TRBV4-3
TGTGCCAGCAGCCCTACTAGCTCCTACAATGAGCAGTTCTTC CASSPTSSYNEQFF TRBJ2-1 - few TRBV28
TGTGCCAGCAGTAACAGACAGGGAAAGTACAATGAGCAGTTCTTC CASSNRQGKYNEQFF TRBJ2-1 TRBD1 - TRBV27
TGCGCCAGCAGCCAAGGCGTTAGCGGCAAGGTGGGTGAGCAGTTCTTC CASSQGVSGKVGEQFF TRBJ2-1 - - TRBV4-1
TGCGCCAGCAGCCCCGGACATCCCCGAATCTACGAGCAGTACTTC CASSPGHPRIYEQYF TRBJ2-7 - - TRBV4-1
TGTGCCAGCTCACCTCTAGCGGCCAGCTCCTACAATGAGCAGTTCTTC CASSPLAASSYNEQFF TRBJ2-1 TRBD2 - TRBV18
TGTGCCAGCAGTTTAAGCGGGAGGGCCCCCTACGAGCAGTACTTC CASSLSGRAPYEQYF TRBJ2-7 TRBD2 - TRBV9
TGTGCCAGCAGCGTGACTAGCGGAGCCACAGATACGCAGTATTTT CASSVTSGATDTQYF TRBJ2-3 TRBD2 - TRBV5-4
TGTGCCAGCAGTTTTCATGGCGGGAAAAGGGGAGATACGCAGTATTTT CASSFHGGKRGDTQYF TRBJ2-3 - - TRBV27
TGTGCCAGCGGGAGGGTTGCGGGACGGACCGGGGAGCTGTTTTTT CASGRVAGRTGELFF TRBJ2-2 TRBD2 - TRBV2
TGTGCCAGTAGTATAGGTACCACAGTCTCCTACAATGAGCAGTTCTTC CASSIGTTVSYNEQFF TRBJ2-1 - - TRBV19
TGCAGCGTTGTCTTTAATCTGCAGGGGGCCGATCGGCAGTTCTTC CSVVFNLQGADRQFF TRBJ2-1 TRBD1 - TRBV29-1
TGCGCCAGCAGCCAAGCCCACCCGGGACTCAGAGGGGAAGTGGACACCGGGGAGCTGTTTTTT CASSQAHPGLRGEVDTGELFF TRBJ2-2 - - TRBV4-1
TGCGCCAGCAGTGCAGGGGGCCGTATGGGGGAGCAGTACTTC CASSAGGRMGEQYF TRBJ2-7 TRBD1 once TRBV10-2
TGTGCCAGCAGCCCCCGACAGAACGGCTACTCTGGAAACACCATATATTTT CASSPRQNGYSGNTIYF TRBJ1-3 - - TRBV4-2
TGTGCCAGCAGTTCCACCTACCCGCCCACTGAAGCTTTCTTT CASSSTYPPTEAFF TRBJ1-1 - - TRBV27
TGTGCCAGCGGGCCAAATCAGCCCCAGCATTTT CASGPNQPQHF TRBJ1-5 - once TRBV28
TGTGCCAGCAGCTTAGCGGGAGGTTACGAGCAGTACTTC CASSLAGGYEQYF TRBJ2-7 - - TRBV7-6
TGCGCCAGCAGTCGGGGGGGTAGCACAGATACGCAGTATTTT CASSRGGSTDTQYF TRBJ2-3 TRBD2 - TRBV5-1
TGTGCCAGCAGCTGGGCGGGGGGCAAGTCCTACGAGCAGTACTTC CASSWAGGKSYEQYF TRBJ2-7 TRBD2 - TRBV5-6
TGTGCCACAAACAAGGCGGGAGTGAGGCCCTACAATGAGCAGTTCTTC CATNKAGVRPYNEQFF TRBJ2-1 TRBD2 - TRBV11-2
TGCAGCGTTTGTGACCAGGGTAACTATGGCTACACCTTC CSVCDQGNYGYTF TRBJ1-2 - - TRBV29-1
TGCGCCAGCAGCCCGGACACCTTGGGTGATACGCAGTATTTT CASSPDTLGDTQYF TRBJ2-3 - once TRBV4-1
TGTGCCAGCCGGGACAGGGGGACAGATACGCAGTATTTT CASRDRGTDTQYF TRBJ2-3 TRBD1 few TRBV2
TGTGCCAGCAGCCAAGATCTTCAGGACAGTCGGATCTATGGCTACACCTTC CASSQDLQDSRIYGYTF TRBJ1-2 - - TRBV4-2
TGTGCCAGTAGTGTGAGACGTCTGGACTTACCCTACGAGCAGTACTTC CASSVRRLDLPYEQYF TRBJ2-7 - - TRBV19